This TCR beta chain was sequenced in a study of T cells after yellow fever vaccination. The study's findings and limits: Detected again after the booster were most primary-vaccination clones, at roughly 95% CD4 and 88% CD8.

Template switching by 5'RACE produced TCR cDNA, adding a universal primer site and UMIs. One entry per CDR3 protein, called by TCRdb with MiXCR from the 5' RACE reads. The data show about 85,000 distinct CDR3 sequences, 10% to 15% seen once. CDR1 is MNHNS, CDR2 SASEGT, per germline. V lost 6 bases and J lost 0; bases outside the gene matches: 5. This CDR3 is 15 amino acids long. J is TRBJ1-5 and V is TRBV6-1; 7 bases match TRBD1. The specimen comprised CD8+ T cells not binding an NS4B(214-222) dextramer, sorted from PBMCs, sampled 21 days after the first yellow fever vaccination. The receptor was isolated from a man in his late teens or twenties who received the YFV17D yellow fever vaccine. The DNA of the CDR3 is TGTGCCAGCAGAGACAGGGATTATAGCAATCAGCCCCAGCATTTT. Its protein is CASRDRDYSNQPQHF.